This T cell receptor (beta chain) came from a study of blood T cell repertoires in COVID-19. The wider study: Italy, Spain and the United States were the sources of the convalescent and acute COVID-19 samples. From T cells, B-cell-depleted T cells, or PBMCs came the material, which was cDNA or gDNA.

Germline trimming cut 4 bases from V and 6 bases from J; bases unmatched to any gene: 15. CDR3 length: 17 amino acids. Germline lookup yields CDR1 LGHNA and CDR2 YSLEER. Original data processing: By means of reference gene primer amplification, nucleated cell counts were estimated. The repertoire was sequenced with immunoSEQ multiplex PCR; TCRdb's copy has only in-frame clones and lacks some. The V and J calls and clone size were taken over from that table, and D and trimming were inferred from the DNA. The table lists about 140,000 clones, roughly 84% of them singletons, with approximately 10% in the top ten.

This chain uses TRBV4-3 with TRBJ2-1, with 7 nucleotides matching TRBD1. Sequencing input: peripheral blood. This clonotype originated in a man between 60 and 75 years old with active or convalescent COVID-19. CDR3 amino acids: CASSPTGATSTGNEQFF. The DNA for the CDR3 is TGCGCCAGCAGCCCTACAGGGGCCACCTCGACGGGCAATGAGCAGTTCTTC.